This T cell receptor beta chain was observed in a study of blood T cell repertoires in COVID-19. Study details: The United States, Italy and Spain supplied acute and convalescent COVID-19 samples. Sample material is recorded as cDNA or gDNA derived from T cells, B-cell-depleted T cells, or PBMCs.

Remarks on this clone: Other DNA sequences of this sample code for an identical CDR3.

The Seattle patients joined while their infection was active and were tracked longitudinally afterward. Study processing details: Amplified reference gene primers provided the basis for estimating nucleated cell counts. TCRdb's copy holds only in-frame clones and misses some; the assay was immunoSEQ multiplex PCR. That table gives V, J and clone size, and the DNA gave D and trimming. Among 300,000 to 350,000 clones listed, roughly 90% were seen once. CDR3 size: 12 residues. V was trimmed by 3 bases and J by 4 bases, leaving 6 bases between them. In germline, CDR1 is MNHNS, CDR2 SASEGT. The TCR originated in a woman in her 70s with COVID-19, enrolled during active disease. The chain couples TRBV6-1 to TRBJ1-1; D possibly corresponds to TRBD1 (5 bases). Specimen: peripheral blood. CDR3 region: CASSDRVTEAFF. As DNA, the CDR3 is TGTGCCAGCAGTGACAGGGTCACTGAAGCTTTCTTT.